These 32 T cell receptor beta chains share one sample of origin, sequenced in a study of blood T cell repertoires in COVID-19. Sequencing was performed with immunoSEQ multiplex PCR; in TCRdb, only in-frame clones are kept and a portion is missing. This sample has around 97,000 clones, with around nine tenths found just once. Sequenced material: peripheral blood. The receptors come from a human donor in a cohort sampled during active COVID-19.

The genes are TRBV20-1 and TRBJ1-2, with D tentatively TRBD1 (5 bases). V was shortened by 6 bases and J by 4 bases, with 9 bases between the two germline ends. Germline-derived CDR1 and CDR2 are DFQATT and SNEGSKA (reference sequence). CDR3 length: 11 residues. CDR3 nucleotide sequence: TGCAGTGCCAGGGATAGCTATGGCTACACCTTC. This translates into CSARDSYGYTF.

The chain recombines TRBV6-6 with TRBJ2-2; 8 bases are shared with TRBD2. CDR3 length: 15 residues. Germline trimming cut 2 bases from V and 8 bases from J; bases unmatched to any gene: 7. Germline CDR1 and CDR2: MNHNY and SVGAGI (reference sequence). This CDR3 reads CASSYGVAGMGELFF. CDR3 nucleotide sequence: TGTGCCAGCAGTTACGGGGTAGCGGGAATGGGGGAGCTGTTTTTT.

V usage is TRBV4-2 and J usage is TRBJ2-1, with 10 nucleotides matching TRBD2. V shed 1 base, J shed 0 bases, and the junction held 6 bases outside the gene matches. Per germline, CDR1 LGHNA and CDR2 YNFKEQ. The CDR3 is 18 amino acids. The CDR3 coding sequence is TGTGCCAGCAGCCAAGGAGCGGGAGGGGAGAGCTCCTACAATGAGCAGTTCTTC. This codes for CASSQGAGGESSYNEQFF.

Written as DNA, the CDR3 is TGTGCCAGCAGCCTGGCATACAACACTGAAGCTTTCTTT. Protein product: CASSLAYNTEAFF. This chain links TRBV11-2 with TRBJ1-1; D uncertain. Germline V gene sequence: CDR1 SGHAT, CDR2 FQNNGV. The CDR3 sequence is 13 residues long. With 5 bases removed from V and 2 bases from J, the gap between germline ends came to 9 bases.

The J gene is TRBJ1-5, the V gene TRBV30; TRBD1 might be the D (5 bases). From germline, CDR1 is GTSNPN and CDR2 SVGIG (reference sequence). CDR3 length equals 13 residues. The V end was cut by 1 base, the J end by 4 bases, with 8 bases between. CDR3 nucleotides: TGTGCCTGGAGTGCAGGGTGGAATCAGCCCCAGCATTTT. It is translated as CAWSAGWNQPQHF.

This chain connects TRBV7-2 to TRBJ2-7, with 7 bases lining up with TRBD1. Germline V lookup: CDR1 SGHTA, CDR2 FQGNSA. The CDR3 runs to 14 residues. Trimming at V came to 6 bases and at J to 2 bases, leaving 7 bases not matched to a gene. This chain's CDR3 is CASRPDRLTYEQYF. The CDR3 nucleotides read TGTGCCAGCAGACCGGACAGGTTGACCTACGAGCAGTACTTC.

This chain connects TRBV5-1 to TRBJ2-6; no clear D. The CDR3 is 15 residues long. Germline lookup yields CDR1 SGHRS and CDR2 YFSETQ. V lost 0 bases to trimming and J lost 0 bases, with 4 bases between them. DNA of the CDR3: TGCGCCAGCAGCTTGGTGTACTCTGGGGCCAACGTCCTGACTTTC. The encoded protein is CASSLVYSGANVLTF.

The chain has TRBV5-4 and TRBJ1-1; 7 positions agree with TRBD1. V lost 0 bases, J lost 1 base, and 3 bases stayed unmatched. The CDR3 totals 15 residues. Germline values: CDR1 SGHNT, CDR2 YYREEE (reference sequence). This chain's CDR3 is CASSLDRGENTEAFF. In nucleotides, the CDR3 is TGTGCCAGCAGCTTGGACAGGGGAGAGAACACTGAAGCTTTCTTT.

The chain carries TRBV4-1 and TRBJ2-6; 12 bases are shared with TRBD1. Germline lookup yields CDR1 MGHRA and CDR2 YSYEKL. Trimming removed 0 bases from V and 5 bases from J; junction bases left unmatched: 5. This CDR3 has 18 amino acids. The CDR3 loop reads CASSQEGTGGYRANVLTF. The DNA for the CDR3 is TGCGCCAGCAGCCAAGAAGGGACAGGGGGCTACCGGGCCAACGTCCTGACTTTC.

The chain is built from TRBV28 and TRBJ2-7, with D tentatively TRBD2 (6 bases). Trimming took 6 bases from V and 3 from J, leaving 15 bases between them. CDR3 length equals 14 residues. CDR1 and CDR2 (germline): MDHEN, SYDVKM. The CDR3 region is CASRTGSADYEQYF. The CDR3 DNA sequence: TGTGCCAGCAGGACCGGGAGCGCCGACTACGAGCAGTACTTC.

The chain couples TRBV7-9 to TRBJ1-2; D remains ambiguous. Germline CDR1 SEHNR, CDR2 FQNEAQ (reference sequence). CDR3 size: 15 residues. V lost 3 bases, J lost 1 base, and 12 bases lay in between. Written as DNA, the CDR3 is TGTGCCAGCAGCTTCAACGACGGACTTAACTATGGCTACACCTTC. Translating gives CASSFNDGLNYGYTF.

This chain connects TRBV14 to TRBJ2-5, with D perhaps matching TRBD2 (5 bases). Germline V gives CDR1 SGHDN, CDR2 FVKESK. The CDR3 is 14 residues long. The V end was cut by 3 bases, the J end by 5 bases, with 13 bases between. The CDR3 bases are TGTGCCAGCAGCCAGTTTGGACTGGGGGAGACCCAGTACTTC. This sequence encodes CASSQFGLGETQYF.

This sequence joins TRBV10-2 and TRBJ1-1; D is uncertain. Trimming pared 2 bases from V and 0 bases from J, leaving 34 bases between. This CDR3 is 23 amino acids long. Per the germline V gene, CDR1 is WSHSY and CDR2 is SAAADI. The CDR3 DNA reads TGCGCCAGCAGTGAGGCGGACTCGCCTCTCCACGCCCGCGGCAGGCCCATGAACACTGAAGCTTTCTTT. It codes for CASSEADSPLHARGRPMNTEAFF.

This rearrangement joins TRBV6-1 to TRBJ2-5; D gene unclear. This CDR3 has 14 residues. V shed 0 bases and J shed 0 bases, with 5 bases lying between them. Germline values: CDR1 MNHNS, CDR2 SASEGT. DNA for the CDR3: TGTGCCAGCAGTGAAGCCCGGTACCAAGAGACCCAGTACTTC. This sequence encodes CASSEARYQETQYF.

The chain links TRBV7-8 to TRBJ1-6; TRBD1 matches at 9 bases. V gave up 1 base and J gave up 15 bases; unmatched junction bases: 4. Germline CDR1 SGHVS, CDR2 FQNEAQ. The CDR3 spans 13 residues. In DNA form, the CDR3 reads TGTGCCAGCAGCTTAGGGGGACAGGGCAACCTCCACTTT. Its translation: CASSLGGQGNLHF.

The rearrangement uses TRBV5-1 and TRBJ1-1; D not resolved. The CDR3 runs to 14 residues. V lost 4 bases and J lost 0, with 10 bases in between. The V gene's germline CDR1 is SGHRS and CDR2 YFSETQ. The CDR3 loop reads CASSLSGLNTEAFF. The CDR3 DNA sequence: TGCGCCAGCAGCCTGTCAGGCCTGAACACTGAAGCTTTCTTT.

The chain uses TRBV5-6 and TRBJ1-5, with D perhaps TRBD1 (6 bases). Per the germline V gene, CDR1 is SGHDT and CDR2 is YYEEEE. The CDR3 has 15 amino acids. The V end lost 5 bases, the J end lost 2 bases, and 14 bases lay between the germline ends. CDR3 in DNA: TGTGCCAGCAGTCAAGGGGGATCCGGCAATCAGCCCCAGCATTTT. Translating it yields CASSQGGSGNQPQHF.

The chain has TRBV5-1 and TRBJ2-3, with TRBD2 as a possible D gene (6 bases). The V end lost 1 base, the J end lost 5 bases, and 11 bases lay between the germline ends. Germline CDR1 is SGHRS and CDR2 is YFSETQ. This CDR3 is 14 amino acids long. The CDR3 region is CASSLSSGGDTQYF. As DNA, the CDR3 is TGCGCCAGCAGCTTGAGTTCCGGGGGAGATACGCAGTATTTT.

The chain carries TRBV6-5 and TRBJ1-2, with D possibly matching TRBD1 (6 bases). Trimming shortened V by 7 bases and J by 8 bases, and 14 bases separated the two germline ends. The CDR3 sequence is 12 residues long. Germline values: CDR1 MNHEY, CDR2 SVGAGI. The CDR3 DNA sequence: TGTGCCAGCACCCGGGACATCGGCGGCTACACCTTC. Translated: CASTRDIGGYTF.

Worth noting for this clone: The limits of the CDR3 on the DNA are not certain, so only TCRdb's listed CDR3 is given. The V and J genes are TRBV30 and TRBJ2-7; the D call of TRBD1 is as the table states it, not checked on the DNA. Per germline, CDR1 GTSNPN and CDR2 SVGIG (reference sequence). Both ends counted, the CDR3 spans 13 residues. The CDR3: CAWSSFGQGTWYF.

The J gene is TRBJ1-1, the V gene TRBV19; the D is unclear. Germline loops: CDR1 LNHDA, CDR2 SQIVND (reference sequence). The V gene lost 6 bases and the J gene lost 3 bases, with 2 bases spanning the gap. This CDR3 is built from 10 residues. The chain's CDR3 is CASSDTEAFF. The CDR3 coding sequence is TGTGCCAGTAGCGACACTGAAGCTTTCTTT. Variable domain in full (rest from reference TRBV19 and TRBJ1-1): DGGITQSPKYLFRKEGQNVTLSCEQNLNHDAMYWYRQDPGQGLRLIYYSQIVNDFQKGDIAEGYSVSREKKESFPLTVTSAQKNPTAFYLCASSDTEAFFGQGTRLTVV.

The rearrangement joins TRBV30 to TRBJ1-5; a possible D gene is TRBD1 (6 bases). Trimming removed 2 bases at V and 3 bases at J, with 11 bases between. Per the germline V gene, CDR1 is GTSNPN and CDR2 is SVGIG (reference sequence). The CDR3 runs to 14 residues. The CDR3 DNA is TGTGCCTGGAGTAAGGACAGCGACAATCAGCCCCAGCATTTT. This gives the protein CAWSKDSDNQPQHF.

The J gene is TRBJ1-2, the V gene TRBV7-9, with 8 bases identical to TRBD1. V was clipped by 2 bases and J by 2 bases; unmatched bases: 4. The CDR3 is made up of 15 amino acids. The germline V gene has CDR1 SEHNR and CDR2 FQNEAQ (reference sequence). CDR3 residues: CASSLIDRGNYGYTF. CDR3 in DNA: TGTGCCAGCAGCTTAATCGACAGGGGCAACTATGGCTACACCTTC.

The chain has TRBV5-4 and TRBJ2-3; TRBD2 agrees at 7 bases. Per germline, CDR1 SGHNT and CDR2 YYREEE (reference sequence). The CDR3 has 17 amino acids. V lost 0 bases and J lost 0; bases outside the gene matches: 7. In nucleotides, the CDR3 is TGTGCCAGCAGCTTGGGGACTTGGGGGGGTAGCACAGATACGCAGTATTTT. It codes for CASSLGTWGGSTDTQYF.

This clone has a count of ten or more. This chain links TRBV11-2 with TRBJ2-3; 16 bases line up with TRBD2. CDR1 is SGHAT, CDR2 FQNNGV, per germline. The CDR3 sequence is 16 residues long. The V segment lost 5 bases and the J segment 6 bases; nucleotides outside the gene matches: 5. CDR3 loop: CASSRGLAGGMDTQYF. CDR3 nucleotides: TGTGCCAGCAGCCGGGGACTAGCGGGGGGGATGGATACGCAGTATTTT. Drawing the rest from reference TRBV11-2 and TRBJ2-3, the complete variable domain is EAGVAQSPRYKIIEKRQSVAFWCNPISGHATLYWYQQILGQGPKLLIQFQNNGVVDDSQLPKDRFSAERLKGVDSTLKIQPAKLEDSAVYLCASSRGLAGGMDTQYFGPGTRLTVL.

The chain links TRBV4-2 to TRBJ2-1; D perhaps matches TRBD2 (5 bases). This CDR3 has 15 residues. V gave up 0 bases and J gave up 7 bases, with 13 bases separating them. Germline CDR1 LGHNA, CDR2 YNFKEQ. The CDR3 protein is CASSQEGTRGNEQFF. Here the CDR3 DNA reads TGTGCCAGCAGCCAAGAAGGCACCCGAGGGAATGAGCAGTTCTTC.

This chain links TRBV5-8 with TRBJ1-2, with 10 bases identical to TRBD1. Trimming at V came to 4 bases and at J to 7 bases, leaving 7 bases not matched to a gene. Germline V gives CDR1 SGHTS, CDR2 YDEGEE. The CDR3 is made up of 14 amino acids. CDR3 DNA: TGTGCCAGCAGCCCAGACAGGGGGCAAGGTGGCTACACCTTC. Translation gives CASSPDRGQGGYTF.

The chain links TRBV6-6 to TRBJ2-7, with TRBD1 identical over 10 bases. V dropped 8 bases and J dropped 6; count of bases not matched to a gene: 10. Germline values: CDR1 MNHNY, CDR2 SVGAGI (reference sequence). The length of the CDR3 is 14 residues. The CDR3 reads CASQTTGGAGEQYF. The CDR3 nucleotides are TGTGCCAGCCAGACGACAGGGGGCGCGGGCGAGCAGTACTTC.

The chain is built from TRBV6-5 and TRBJ1-1; D possibly corresponds to TRBD1 (5 bases). This CDR3 region has 13 residues. Germline CDR1 reads MNHEY; CDR2 reads SVGAGI. Trimming stripped 0 bases from V and 11 bases from J, with 13 bases between. The CDR3 protein is CASSYSAGADAFF. CDR3 in DNA: TGTGCCAGCAGTTACTCGGCTGGGGCAGATGCTTTCTTT.

There are a few counts of this clone. The same CDR3 is also encoded by other DNA sequences in this sample. The V and J genes are TRBV5-6 and TRBJ1-5, with D possibly TRBD1 on 5 matching bases. V lost 0 bases and J lost 3, with 7 bases in between. This CDR3 comprises 14 residues. Germline CDR1 is SGHDT and CDR2 is YYEEEE. CDR3 amino acids: CASSLAGPNQPQHF. The CDR3, as DNA: TGTGCCAGCAGCTTGGCAGGGCCCAATCAGCCCCAGCATTTT.

About this clone: The limits of the CDR3 on the DNA are not certain, so only TCRdb's listed CDR3 is given. V usage is TRBV11-2 and J usage is TRBJ1-1; the table's D call of TRBD1 was not tested on the DNA. Counting both end residues, the CDR3 totals 13 amino acids. Germline V gene sequence: CDR1 SGHAT, CDR2 FQNNGV. The CDR3 sequence: CASSLVGQGIIGF.

This sequence joins TRBV30 and TRBJ1-5; a possible D gene is TRBD1 (6 bases). Trimming pared 3 bases from V and 2 bases from J, leaving 20 bases between. Germline V gives CDR1 GTSNPN, CDR2 SVGIG (reference sequence). CDR3 length: 17 amino acids. The CDR3 protein is CAWSVFPARGGNQPQHF. DNA of the CDR3: TGTGCCTGGAGCGTTTTCCCGGCCAGGGGCGGCAATCAGCCCCAGCATTTT.